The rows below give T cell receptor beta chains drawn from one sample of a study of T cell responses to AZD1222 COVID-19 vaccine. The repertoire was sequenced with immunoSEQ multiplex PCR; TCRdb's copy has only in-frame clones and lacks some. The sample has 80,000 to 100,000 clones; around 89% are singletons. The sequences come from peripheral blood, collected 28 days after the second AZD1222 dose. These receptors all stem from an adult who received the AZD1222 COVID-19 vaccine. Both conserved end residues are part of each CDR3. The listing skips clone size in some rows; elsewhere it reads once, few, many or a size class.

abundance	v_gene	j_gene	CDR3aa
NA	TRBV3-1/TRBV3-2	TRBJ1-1	CASLGQGNTEAFF
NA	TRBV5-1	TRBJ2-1	CASSLSAVEQFF
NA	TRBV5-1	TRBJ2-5	CASSLGLAGEETQYF
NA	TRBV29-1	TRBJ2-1	CSVAPPAQSSYNEQFF
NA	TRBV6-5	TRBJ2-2	CASMKPGNTGELFF
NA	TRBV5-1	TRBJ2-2	CASMSGGMNTGELFF
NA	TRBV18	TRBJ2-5	CASSTQTGQETQYF
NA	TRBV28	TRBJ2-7	CASRPLLEVNSYEQYF
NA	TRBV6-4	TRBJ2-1	CASSALAGGRSHSYNEQFF
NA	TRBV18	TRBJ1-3	CASSPYSGNTIYF
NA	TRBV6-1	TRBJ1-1	CASSEGTGPYEAFF
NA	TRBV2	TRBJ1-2	CASRLRIDFSYTF
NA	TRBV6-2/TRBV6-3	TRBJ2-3	CASSRQGGGAGDTQYF
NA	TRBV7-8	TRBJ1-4	CASSPRQGPSEKLFF
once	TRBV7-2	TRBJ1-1	CASSPGVGSWTEAFF
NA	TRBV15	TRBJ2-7	CATSLEPFYEQYF
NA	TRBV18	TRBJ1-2	CASSPPGQTNGYTF
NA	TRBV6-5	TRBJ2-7	CASRTLAEPYEQYF
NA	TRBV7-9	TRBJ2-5	CASSSAGQGGRETQYF
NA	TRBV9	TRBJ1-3	CASSAGDREYGNTIYF
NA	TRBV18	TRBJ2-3	CASSPVVVQGSTDTQYF
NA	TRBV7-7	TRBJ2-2	CASSFSSGGHTGELFF
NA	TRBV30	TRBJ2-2	CAWSGTGAGELFF
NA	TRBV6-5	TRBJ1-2	CATQPGGGMGGYTF
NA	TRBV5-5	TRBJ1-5	CASSLLGGGSNQPQHF